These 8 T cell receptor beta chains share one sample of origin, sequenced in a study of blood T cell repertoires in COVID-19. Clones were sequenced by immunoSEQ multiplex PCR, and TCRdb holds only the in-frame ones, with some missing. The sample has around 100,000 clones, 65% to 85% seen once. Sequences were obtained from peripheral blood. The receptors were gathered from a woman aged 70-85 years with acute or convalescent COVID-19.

CDR3 coding DNA: TGTGCCAGCAGTTATCCCCACCGTTCGACAGGGGGGAATCAGCCCCAGCATTTT. Its translation: CASSYPHRSTGGNQPQHF. The rearrangement links TRBV28 to TRBJ1-5; 9 bases match TRBD1. Germline V gene sequence: CDR1 MDHEN, CDR2 SYDVKM. Germline trimming cut 4 bases from V and 4 bases from J; bases unmatched to any gene: 14. This CDR3 comprises 18 residues. The whole variable domain, filled in from reference TRBV28 and TRBJ1-5, reads DVKVTQSSRYLVKRTGEKVFLECVQDMDHENMFWYRQDPGLGLRLIYFSYDVKMKEKGDIPEGYSVSREKKERFSLILESASTNQTSMYLCASSYPHRSTGGNQPQHFGDGTRLSIL.

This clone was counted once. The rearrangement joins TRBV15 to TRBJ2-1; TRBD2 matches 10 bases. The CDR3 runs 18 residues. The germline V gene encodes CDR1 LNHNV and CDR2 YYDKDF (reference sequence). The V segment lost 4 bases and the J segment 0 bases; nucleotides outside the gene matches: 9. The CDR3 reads CATSKLKREGSSYNEQFF. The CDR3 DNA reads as TGTGCCACCAGCAAGTTAAAGCGGGAGGGGAGCTCCTACAATGAGCAGTTCTTC. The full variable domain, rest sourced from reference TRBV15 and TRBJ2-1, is DAMVIQNPRYQVTQFGKPVTLSCSQTLNHNVMYWYQQKSSQAPKLLFHYYDKDFNNEADTPDNFQSRRPNTSFCFLDIRSPGLGDTAMYLCATSKLKREGSSYNEQFFGPGTRLTVL.

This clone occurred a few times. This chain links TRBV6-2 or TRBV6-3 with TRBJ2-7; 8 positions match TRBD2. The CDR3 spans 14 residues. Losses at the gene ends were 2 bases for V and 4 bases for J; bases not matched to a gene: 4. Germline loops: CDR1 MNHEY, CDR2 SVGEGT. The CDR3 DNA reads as TGTGCCAGCAGTTACGGCGGGGGGAGGTACGAGCAGTACTTC. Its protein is CASSYGGGRYEQYF.

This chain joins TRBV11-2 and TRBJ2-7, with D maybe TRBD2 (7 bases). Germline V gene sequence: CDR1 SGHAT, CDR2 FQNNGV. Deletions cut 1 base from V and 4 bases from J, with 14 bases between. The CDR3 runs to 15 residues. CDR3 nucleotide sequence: TGTGCCAGCAGCTTAGCTCGGGGGGCAAGGTACGAGCAGTACTTC. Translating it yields CASSLARGARYEQYF.

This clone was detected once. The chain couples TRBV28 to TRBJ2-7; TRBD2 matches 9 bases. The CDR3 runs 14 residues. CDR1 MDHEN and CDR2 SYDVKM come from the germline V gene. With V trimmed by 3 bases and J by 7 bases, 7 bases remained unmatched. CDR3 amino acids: CASSFLREGREQYF. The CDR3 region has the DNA TGTGCCAGCAGTTTCTTGCGGGAGGGGAGAGAGCAGTACTTC.

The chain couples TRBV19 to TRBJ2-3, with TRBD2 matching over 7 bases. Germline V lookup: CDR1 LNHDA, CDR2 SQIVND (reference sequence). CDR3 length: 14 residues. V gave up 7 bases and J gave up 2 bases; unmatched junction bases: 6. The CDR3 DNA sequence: TGTGCCAGTAACCCGGGACTACCCACAGATACGCAGTATTTT. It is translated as CASNPGLPTDTQYF.

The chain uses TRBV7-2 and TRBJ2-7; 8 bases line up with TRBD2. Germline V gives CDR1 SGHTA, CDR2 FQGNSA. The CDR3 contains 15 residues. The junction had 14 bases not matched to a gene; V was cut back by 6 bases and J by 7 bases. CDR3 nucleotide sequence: TGTGCCAGCAGACGAGGAGGCCACCGGGGGGGGGAGCAGTACTTC. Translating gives CASRRGGHRGGEQYF.

The chain's CDR3 is CASSMISGGLNTGELFF. CDR3 nucleotide sequence: TGTGCCAGTAGTATGATTAGCGGGGGCCTGAACACCGGGGAGCTGTTTTTT. The gene calls are TRBV19 and TRBJ2-2, with 9 bases lining up with TRBD2. Germline V gene data show CDR1 as LNHDA and CDR2 as SQIVND (reference sequence). The CDR3 loop spans 17 amino acids. V lost 3 bases to trimming and J lost 1 base; unmatched junction nucleotides: 6. Complete variable domain (other parts from reference TRBV19 and TRBJ2-2): DGGITQSPKYLFRKEGQNVTLSCEQNLNHDAMYWYRQDPGQGLRLIYYSQIVNDFQKGDIAEGYSVSREKKESFPLTVTSAQKNPTAFYLCASSMISGGLNTGELFFGEGSRLTVL.